This TCR beta chain was documented in a study of control samples from healthy donors and cancer patients. Only in-frame clones appear in the TCRdb table, and some are missing; sequencing was by immunoSEQ multiplex PCR. This sample has tens of thousands of clones, with almost 90% found just once. This receptor was obtained from a man aged 60 to 75 with colorectal cancer. The source material was PBMCs.

CDR3 coding DNA: TGCAGTGCGAACCTTTACACTGAAGCTTTCTTT. It is translated as CSANLYTEAFF. The chain uses TRBV20-1 and TRBJ1-1; no clear D gene. CDR3 length: 11 residues. The V and J ends lost 6 bases and 3 bases respectively, with 8 bases between them. Per the germline V gene, CDR1 is DFQATT and CDR2 is SNEGSKA (reference sequence).